This TCR beta chain stems from a study of cytomegalovirus exposure and HLA in healthy donors. Study-wide findings and caveats: Researchers reported in a later analysis that a missense DCLRE1C variant was tied to TCR beta V- and J-gene trimming.

The PCR ran on 60 Vbeta and 13 Jbeta primers. Clones were read by immunoSEQ multiplex PCR, and TCRdb kept only the in-frame ones, dropping some. Found here are about 200,000 clones; the top ten clones hold less than 6.5%. This CDR3 is 14 amino acids long. With 3 bases removed from V and 8 bases from J, the gap between germline ends came to 15 bases. The V gene's germline CDR1 is SGHNT and CDR2 YYREEE (reference sequence). Points on this clone: Its antigen is unidentified.

This sequence joins TRBV5-4 and TRBJ2-1; D may be TRBD2 (5 bases). The clonotype originates from a man aged 30-40 years in good health and CMV-seronegative. The source material was PBMCs. CDR3 nucleotide sequence: TGTGCCAGCAGCTCACCTTGGGTGGAGGATGAGCAGTTCTTC. Protein: CASSSPWVEDEQFF.